Presented here are 13 T cell receptor beta chains from one specimen sequenced in a study of Ad26.COV2.S vaccination and SARS-CoV-2 variants. Treatment reported: 15 to 20 received Ad26.COV2.S at low or high dose, single or two shots; about 5 received placebo; per-sample allocation not given. Day 63 after the first vaccine or placebo injection was the time point for sampling. Repertoires were generated with immunoSEQ multiplex PCR, while TCRdb's copy carries only in-frame clones and drops some. The sample gives 450,000 to 550,000 clones, roughly nine tenths of which show up once; roughly 1.7% is in the top ten. Sequencing used peripheral blood, obtained in a trial of Ad26.COV2.S vaccine versus placebo. The receptors were gathered from a person aged 18-60 years who received the Ad26.COV2.S COVID-19 vaccine or a placebo.

The rearrangement joins TRBV2 to TRBJ2-1; D call uncertain. CDR3 size: 14 residues. CDR1 is SNHLY and CDR2 is FYNNEI in the germline V gene. The ends were cut back, 8 bases at V and 2 bases at J, with 13 bases in the middle. The CDR3 bases are TGTGCCAGCTTCAACTACAACGCCTACAATGAGCAGTTCTTC. The encoded protein is CASFNYNAYNEQFF.

This rearrangement joins TRBV14 to TRBJ2-7; TRBD1 or TRBD2 may be the D gene (5 bases each). Germline loops: CDR1 SGHDN, CDR2 FVKESK. The CDR3 has 16 residues. V was pared by 4 bases and J by 7 bases, with 23 bases between. The CDR3 region is CASSPIGRREMSEQYF. The DNA of the CDR3 is TGTGCCAGCAGCCCAATTGGCCGCAGGGAGATGTCAGAGCAGTACTTC.

The CDR3, as DNA: TGCGCCAGCAGCGCCTGGGGGACAGGGGCGTTCTATAGCACAGATACGCAGTATTTT. Translating gives CASSAWGTGAFYSTDTQYF. V is TRBV10-1 and J is TRBJ2-3; 10 nucleotides align to TRBD1. This CDR3 comprises 19 residues. J was trimmed by 0 bases and V by 6 bases; bases with no gene match: 15. Germline CDR1 reads WNHNN; CDR2 reads SYGVQD (reference sequence).

The chain has TRBV7-8 and TRBJ2-5, with 8 nucleotides matching TRBD2. Trimming at V came to 8 bases and at J to 4 bases, leaving 6 bases not matched to a gene. The CDR3 sequence is 13 residues long. The germline V gene encodes CDR1 SGHVS and CDR2 FQNEAQ. The CDR3 region is CASQLAALETQYF. The DNA of the CDR3 is TGTGCCAGCCAACTAGCGGCACTAGAGACCCAGTACTTC. Full variable domain (remainder filled in from reference TRBV7-8 and TRBJ2-5): GAGVSQSPRYKVAKRGQDVALRCDPISGHVSLFWYQQALGQGPEFLTYFQNEAQLDKSGLPSDRFFAERPEGSVSTLKIQRTQQEDSAVYLCASQLAALETQYFGPGTRLLVL.

This CDR3 is CASSGRGLEQYF. DNA for the CDR3: TGTGCCAGCAGTGGCCGGGGACTTGAGCAGTACTTC. The chain recombines TRBV2 with TRBJ2-7, with D possibly TRBD2 on 6 matching bases. The germline V and J ends were trimmed by 4 bases and 7 bases, with 11 bases remaining between them. Germline V gives CDR1 SNHLY, CDR2 FYNNEI. CDR3 length equals 12 residues.

This clone was picked up one time. This chain uses TRBV19 with TRBJ2-1; D unclear. In germline, CDR1 is LNHDA, CDR2 SQIVND (reference sequence). The CDR3 runs 11 residues. The V gene lost 6 bases and the J gene lost 4 bases, with 4 bases spanning the gap. CDR3 protein: CASSLYNEQFF. The CDR3, as DNA: TGTGCCAGTAGCCTATACAATGAGCAGTTCTTC.

This clone was observed a single time. The CDR3 region has the DNA TGTGCCAGCTCACCACGTCTTTCGACAGGGATTCTGAACACTGAAGCTTTCTTT. It specifies CASSPRLSTGILNTEAFF. The chain combines TRBV18 with TRBJ1-1; 7 bases are shared with TRBD1. Germline CDR1 KGHSH, CDR2 LQKENI. V was pared by 1 base and J by 0 bases, with 11 bases of the junction left unmatched. The CDR3 consists of 18 residues.

The rearrangement joins TRBV7-2 to TRBJ2-5, with unresolved D. CDR1 is SGHTA and CDR2 is FQGNSA in the germline V gene. V lost 3 bases to trimming and J lost 1 base, with 9 bases between them. The CDR3 is 14 amino acids. CDR3 coding DNA: TGTGCCAGCAGCTTCGGCCGGACCCAAGAGACCCAGTACTTC. As protein: CASSFGRTQETQYF. Based on the CDR3 plus reference TRBV7-2 and TRBJ2-5, the full variable domain is GAGVSQSPSNKVTEKGKDVELRCDPISGHTALYWYRQSLGQGLEFLIYFQGNSAPDKSGLPSDRFSAERTGGSVSTLTIQRTQQEDSAVYLCASSFGRTQETQYFGPGTRLLVL.

The chain is built from TRBV29-1 and TRBJ1-2, with 10 bases fitting TRBD1. Germline loops: CDR1 SQVTM, CDR2 ANQGSEA. V was clipped by 5 bases and J by 6 bases; unmatched bases: 9. This CDR3 spans 14 amino acids. The CDR3 DNA is TGCAGCGTTAGTACGGGACAGGGGTTTGATGGCTACACCTTC. Protein sequence: CSVSTGQGFDGYTF.

The V gene is TRBV6-2 or TRBV6-3, the J gene TRBJ2-2, with 10 bases that match TRBD2. The CDR3 is 20 residues long. Germline assignment: CDR1 MNHEY and CDR2 SVGEGT. V shed 5 bases and J 0 bases; nucleotides not matched to a gene: 15. Written as DNA, the CDR3 is TGTGCCAGCAGTCAATCCCTAGCGGGGGCGGAATACCCGAACACCGGGGAGCTGTTTTTT. Protein product: CASSQSLAGAEYPNTGELFF.

V and J are TRBV19 and TRBJ2-3; 8 bases agree with TRBD2. This CDR3 comprises 15 residues. Germline trimming cut 7 bases from V and 4 bases from J; bases unmatched to any gene: 10. Germline CDR1 is LNHDA and CDR2 is SQIVND (reference sequence). The CDR3 region is CASTLSGIGPDTQYF. The CDR3 bases are TGTGCCAGTACCCTTAGCGGGATCGGCCCAGATACGCAGTATTTT.

The chain combines TRBV7-3 with TRBJ1-1; a weak D match, TRBD1 (5 bases). With 0 bases removed from V and 7 bases from J, the gap between germline ends came to 9 bases. CDR1 SGHTA and CDR2 FQGTGA come from the germline V gene. CDR3 size: 13 residues. The CDR3 region has the DNA TGTGCCAGCAGCTTAACGACGGGGGGTGAAGCTTTCTTT. Translating it yields CASSLTTGGEAFF.

The rearrangement uses TRBV4-3 and TRBJ1-3; 8 bases fit TRBD1. The CDR3 extends over 17 amino acids. Germline CDR1 LGHNA, CDR2 YSLEER. Unmatched junction bases numbered 5, after V lost 1 base and J lost 0 bases. DNA for the CDR3: TGCGCCAGCAGCCAAGCCGGACAGGGAATCTCTGGAAACACCATATATTTT. This encodes CASSQAGQGISGNTIYF.